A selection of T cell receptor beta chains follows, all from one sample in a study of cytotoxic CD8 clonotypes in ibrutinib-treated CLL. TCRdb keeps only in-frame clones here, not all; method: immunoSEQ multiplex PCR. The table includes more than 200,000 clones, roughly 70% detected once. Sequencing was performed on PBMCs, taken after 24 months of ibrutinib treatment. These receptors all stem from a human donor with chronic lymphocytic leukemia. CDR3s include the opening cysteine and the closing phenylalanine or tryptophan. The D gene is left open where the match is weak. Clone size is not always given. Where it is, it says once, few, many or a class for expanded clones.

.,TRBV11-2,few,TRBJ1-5,TGTGCCAGCAGCTTTAGACTTAATCAGCCCCAGCATTTT,CASSFRLNQPQHF
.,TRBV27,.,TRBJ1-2,TGTGCCAGCAGTCATAGGGTCGGCTATGGCTACACCTTC,CASSHRVGYGYTF
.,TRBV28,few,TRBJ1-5,TGTGCCAGCAGTGAGACAGTTAGCAATCAGCCCCAGCATTTT,CASSETVSNQPQHF
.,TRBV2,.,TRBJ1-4,TGTGCCAGCAGTGGCGATCAATCCGGGGCCGTTGCGTTAACTAATGAAAAACTGTTTTTT,CASSGDQSGAVALTNEKLFF
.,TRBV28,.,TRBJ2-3,TGTGCCAGCAGTTTAGCGGGTAGCACAGATACGCAGTATTTT,CASSLAGSTDTQYF
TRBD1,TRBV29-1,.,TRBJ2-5,TGCAGCGTGGCCGGGACAGGAGTCCAAGAGACCCAGTACTTC,CSVAGTGVQETQYF
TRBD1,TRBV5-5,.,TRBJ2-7,TGTGCCAGCAGCTTCTGGGGACAGGGGAGCTCCTACGAGCAGTACTTC,CASSFWGQGSSYEQYF
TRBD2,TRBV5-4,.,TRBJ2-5,TGTGCCAGCAGCTTGGAGGGACTAGGGGAGACCCAGTACTTC,CASSLEGLGETQYF
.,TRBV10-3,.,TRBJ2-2,TGTGCCATCAGTCAGGGACCCGGAACCGGGGAGCTGTTTTTT,CAISQGPGTGELFF
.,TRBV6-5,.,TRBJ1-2,TGTGCCAGCAGTTACCTAGGGGTGGATAATGGCTACACCTTC,CASSYLGVDNGYTF
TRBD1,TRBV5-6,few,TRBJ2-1,TGTGCCAGCAGCTTTCGCGACAGGGTCTACGATGAGCAGTTCTTC,CASSFRDRVYDEQFF